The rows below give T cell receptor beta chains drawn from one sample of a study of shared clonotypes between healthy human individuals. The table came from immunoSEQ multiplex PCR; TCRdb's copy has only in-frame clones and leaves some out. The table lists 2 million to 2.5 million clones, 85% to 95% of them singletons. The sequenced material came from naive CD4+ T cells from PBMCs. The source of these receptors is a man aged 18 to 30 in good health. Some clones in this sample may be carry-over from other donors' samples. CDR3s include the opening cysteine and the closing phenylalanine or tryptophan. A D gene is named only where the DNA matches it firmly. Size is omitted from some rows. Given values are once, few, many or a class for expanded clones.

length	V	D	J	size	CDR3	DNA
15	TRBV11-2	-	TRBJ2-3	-	CASSLVGSSTDTQYF	TGTGCCAGCAGCTTAGTGGGTTCTAGCACAGATACGCAGTATTTT
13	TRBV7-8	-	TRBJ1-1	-	CASSLTWNTEAFF	TGTGCCAGCAGCTTAACGTGGAACACTGAAGCTTTCTTT
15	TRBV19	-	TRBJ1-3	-	CASSITHDSGNTIYF	TGTGCCAGTAGTATAACTCATGACTCTGGAAACACCATATATTTT
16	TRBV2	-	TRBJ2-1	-	CASSENGTPIKNEQFF	TGTGCCAGCAGTGAAAACGGTACCCCGATAAAAAATGAGCAGTTCTTC
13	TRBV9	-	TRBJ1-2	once	CASSVAGARGYTF	TGTGCCAGCAGCGTAGCGGGGGCTCGTGGCTACACCTTC
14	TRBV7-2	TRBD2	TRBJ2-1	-	CASSFTSVAHEQFF	TGTGCCAGCAGCTTCACTAGCGTAGCCCATGAGCAGTTCTTC
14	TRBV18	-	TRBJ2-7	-	CASSPRVDPYEQYF	TGTGCCAGCTCGCCCCGTGTCGACCCCTACGAGCAGTACTTC
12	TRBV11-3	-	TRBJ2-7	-	CASSYHLYEQYF	TGTGCCAGCAGCTACCACCTCTACGAGCAGTACTTC
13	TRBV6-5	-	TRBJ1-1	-	CASSLIKNTEAFF	TGTGCCAGCAGTTTAATTAAGAACACTGAAGCTTTCTTT
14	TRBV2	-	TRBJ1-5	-	CASGPGSRAESQHF	TGTGCCAGCGGTCCAGGGTCCAGGGCAGAGTCCCAGCATTTT
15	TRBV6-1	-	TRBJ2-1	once	CASSEGLGTYNEQFF	TGTGCCAGCAGTGAAGGACTAGGCACCTACAATGAGCAGTTCTTC
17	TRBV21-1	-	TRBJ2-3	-	CASSKEGKGFGWDTQYF	TGTGCCAGCAGCAAGGAGGGGAAGGGGTTCGGGTGGGATACGCAGTATTTT
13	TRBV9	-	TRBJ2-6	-	CASSVEGANVLTF	TGTGCCAGCAGCGTAGAAGGGGCCAACGTCCTGACTTTC
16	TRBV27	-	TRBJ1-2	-	CASSFFRRGRWYGYTF	TGTGCCAGCAGTTTTTTTCGGCGGGGGCGGTGGTATGGCTACACCTTC
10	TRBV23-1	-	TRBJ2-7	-	CSGGADEQYF	TGCTCCGGGGGAGCCGACGAGCAGTACTTC
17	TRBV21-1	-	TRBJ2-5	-	CASSALREAGGRETQYF	TGTGCCAGCAGCGCCCTTAGGGAGGCGGGAGGAAGGGAGACCCAGTACTTC
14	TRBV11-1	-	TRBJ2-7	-	CASSPRNRDYEQYF	TGTGCCAGCAGCCCCCGGAACAGGGACTACGAGCAGTACTTC
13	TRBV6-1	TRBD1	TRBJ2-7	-	CASSEWTGVEQYF	TGTGCCAGCAGTGAATGGACAGGGGTTGAGCAGTACTTC
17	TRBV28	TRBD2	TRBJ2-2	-	CASRTTSGRLNTGELFF	TGTGCCAGCAGAACGACTAGCGGGAGGTTAAACACCGGGGAGCTGTTTTTT
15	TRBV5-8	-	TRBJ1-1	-	CASSFRGLTNTEAFF	TGTGCCAGCAGCTTCCGGGGATTAACGAACACTGAAGCTTTCTTT
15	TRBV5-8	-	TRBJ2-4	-	CASSGTEVAKNIQYF	TGTGCCAGCAGCGGAACTGAGGTAGCCAAAAACATTCAGTACTTC
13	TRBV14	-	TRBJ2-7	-	CASSQDQGYEQYF	TGTGCCAGCAGCCAAGATCAAGGCTACGAGCAGTACTTC
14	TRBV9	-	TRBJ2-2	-	CASSQDTNTGELFF	TGTGCCAGCAGCCAGGACACCAACACCGGGGAGCTGTTTTTT